Listed below are T cell receptor beta chains from one sample, sequenced in a study of T cells in Graves' hyperthyroidism and ophthalmopathy. TCRdb used MiXCR to reprocess the multiplex PCR reads, holding one entry per CDR3 protein. Of 300,000 to 450,000 distinct CDR3 sequences in the sample, more than 15% are singletons; the top ten hold 25% to 30%. Sample: blood. These receptors all come from a woman younger than 35 with Graves' hyperthyroidism that later progressed to Graves' ophthalmopathy. Each CDR3 is given with its conserved first and last residue. The D gene is left open where the match is weak. Not every row has a clone size; where given, it reads once, few, many or a size class.

TRBD2	TRBV20-1	TRBJ2-2	.	CSASGSGSGTGELFF	TGCAGTGCTAGTGGTAGCGGGAGTGGCACCGGGGAGCTGTTTTTT
.	TRBV7-2	TRBJ1-2	once	CASSLDAGDGYGHTF	TGTGCCAGCAGCTTAGACGCCGGGGACGGGTATGGCCACACCTTC
.	TRBV4-2	TRBJ2-7	.	CASSQEVGASRGEQYF	TGTGCCAGCAGCCAAGAAGTTGGAGCGAGCAGGGGCGAGCAGTACTTC
.	TRBV29-1	TRBJ2-3	many	CSVAEGGSGGTQYF	TGCAGCGTTGCCGAGGGTGGAAGTGGGGGTACGCAGTATTTT
.	TRBV28	TRBJ2-7	many	CASSDGQQGAYEQYF	TGTGCCAGCAGTGACGGTCAACAGGGAGCCTACGAGCAGTACTTC
.	TRBV7-9	TRBJ2-7	many	CASSPPNRGGSYEQYF	TGTGCCAGCAGCCCCCCAAACAGGGGGGGTTCCTACGAGCAGTACTTC
.	TRBV30	TRBJ2-7	few	CAWMPANYEQYF	TGTGCCTGGATGCCGGCGAACTACGAGCAGTACTTC
TRBD1	TRBV30	TRBJ1-1	many	CASHRGLNTEAFF	TGTGCCTCTCACAGGGGGCTGAACACTGAAGCTTTCTTT
.	TRBV5-1	TRBJ2-1	few	CASSYQRYFSYNEQFF	TGCGCCAGCAGCTACCAACGATACTTCTCCTACAATGAGCAGTTCTTC
TRBD1	TRBV11-3	TRBJ2-3	.	CASSHSRDSRQYF	TGTGCCAGCAGCCATAGCCGGGACAGTAGGCAGTATTTT
.	TRBV20-1	TRBJ2-5	few	CSASEGPQETQYF	TGCAGTGCTAGCGAGGGTCCTCAAGAGACCCAGTACTTC
.	TRBV15	TRBJ2-1	many	CATSGKSYNEQFF	TGTGCCACCAGCGGCAAATCCTACAATGAGCAGTTCTTC
TRBD1	TRBV28	TRBJ1-6	many	CASRSGTVNSPLHF	TGTGCCAGCAGATCCGGGACAGTGAATTCACCCCTCCACTTT
TRBD2	TRBV28	TRBJ2-7	many	CASSFLIAGEVEGSYEQYF	TGTGCCAGCAGTTTCTTAATAGCGGGAGAGGTTGAGGGGTCCTACGAGCAGTACTTC
TRBD2	TRBV4-1	TRBJ2-2	few	CASSRGLAENTGELFF	TGCGCCAGCAGCCGGGGACTAGCAGAGAACACCGGGGAGCTGTTTTTT
.	TRBV7-2	TRBJ1-3	many	CASSLPGFSLGNTIYF	TGTGCCAGCAGCTTACCAGGGTTTTCTCTCGGAAACACCATATATTTT
.	TRBV3-2	TRBJ1-3	many	CASSQFPGHTAGNTIYF	TGTGCCAGCAGCCAATTCCCGGGACATACTGCCGGAAACACCATATATTTT
TRBD1	TRBV4-1	TRBJ1-3	.	CASSQEGQGAGNTIYF	TGCGCCAGCAGCCAGGAGGGACAGGGAGCGGGAAACACCATATATTTT
.	TRBV27	TRBJ1-1	.	CASRRQLNTEAFF	TGTGCCAGCAGGCGACAGCTTAACACTGAAGCTTTCTTT
.	TRBV30	TRBJ2-3	many	CAWSVVTDTQYF	TGTGCCTGGAGTGTGGTCACAGATACGCAGTATTTT
TRBD1	TRBV11-1	TRBJ2-2	many	CASSSDRAGNTGELFF	TGTGCCAGCAGCTCGGACAGGGCTGGGAACACCGGGGAGCTGTTTTTT
.	TRBV27	TRBJ1-1	many	CASSHNTEAFF	TGTGCCAGCAGCCATAACACTGAAGCTTTCTTT
TRBD2	TRBV10-3	TRBJ2-3	.	CAIRLGLAGERGFTDTQYF	TGTGCCATCAGGCTTGGACTAGCGGGAGAAAGGGGGTTCACAGATACGCAGTATTTT
TRBD1	TRBV3-1	TRBJ2-5	many	CASSWLRQGKETQYF	TGTGCCAGCAGCTGGCTGAGACAGGGAAAGGAGACCCAGTACTTC
TRBD2	TRBV12-3/TRBV12-4	TRBJ2-2	once	CASSSPSGSIGELFF	TGTGCCAGCAGTTCTCCGAGCGGGAGCATCGGGGAGCTGTTTTTT
.	TRBV20-1	TRBJ2-1	.	CSAPWGVGEQFF	TGCAGTGCTCCCTGGGGGGTCGGTGAGCAGTTCTTC
.	TRBV11-2	TRBJ2-1	many	CASSLVFRASYNEQFF	TGTGCCAGCAGCTTAGTCTTCAGGGCCTCCTACAATGAGCAGTTCTTC
.	TRBV7-9	TRBJ2-1	few	CASGLGVNNEQFF	TGTGCCAGCGGCTTAGGTGTGAACAATGAGCAGTTCTTC
TRBD2	TRBV13	TRBJ2-1	many	CASSLHPRLAGYNEQFF	TGTGCCAGCAGCCTACACCCCAGACTAGCGGGGTACAATGAGCAGTTCTTC
.	TRBV7-2	TRBJ2-7	many	CASSLPPTYEQYF	TGTGCCAGCAGCTTACCCCCAACCTACGAGCAGTACTTC
.	TRBV5-1	TRBJ2-1	few	CASSYGGDNEQFF	TGCGCCAGCAGCTACGGGGGAGACAATGAGCAGTTCTTC
TRBD2	TRBV2	TRBJ2-1	many	CASSDPGTSMGRSYNEQFF	TGTGCCAGCAGTGACCCCGGGACTAGTATGGGCCGATCCTACAATGAGCAGTTCTTC
TRBD1	TRBV20-1	TRBJ2-7	many	CSAMGQVSYEQYF	TGCAGTGCTATGGGACAGGTCAGCTACGAGCAGTACTTC
.	TRBV6-2/TRBV6-3	TRBJ1-5	many	CASSLLGKNQPQHF	TGTGCCAGCAGTCTTCTAGGGAAAAATCAGCCCCAGCATTTT
.	TRBV2	TRBJ1-1	many	CASSDPRRSPEAFF	TGTGCCAGCAGTGACCCTCGAAGATCTCCTGAAGCTTTCTTT
.	TRBV10-3	TRBJ2-3	many	CASAGRASTDTQYF	TGTGCCTCCGCGGGCAGGGCCAGCACAGATACGCAGTATTTT
.	TRBV5-1	TRBJ2-6	few	CASSPGPGANVLTF	TGCGCCAGCAGCCCCGGACCTGGGGCCAACGTCCTGACTTTC
.	TRBV11-2	TRBJ2-7	.	CASSLDRIAYEQYF	TGTGCCAGCAGCTTAGACCGAATCGCCTACGAGCAGTACTTC
TRBD2	TRBV28	TRBJ2-1	.	CASSAVRGRAGDNEQFF	TGTGCCAGCAGTGCCGTCCGCGGGAGGGCCGGGGACAATGAGCAGTTCTTC
TRBD2	TRBV28	TRBJ2-7	many	CASSATGLAGLYEQYF	TGTGCCAGCAGTGCGACGGGACTAGCGGGCCTCTACGAGCAGTACTTC
.	TRBV30	TRBJ2-2	.	CAWRETGITGELFF	TGTGCCTGGAGGGAAACAGGGATCACCGGGGAGCTGTTTTTT
.	TRBV12-3/TRBV12-4	TRBJ1-3	.	CASSRSEQGNTIYF	TGTGCCAGCAGCCGGAGCGAACAGGGAAACACCATATATTTT
TRBD2	TRBV6-1	TRBJ2-7	many	CASSDRGGGDSYEQYF	TGTGCCAGCAGTGACCGTGGGGGGGGAGACTCCTACGAGCAGTACTTC
.	TRBV6-2/TRBV6-3	TRBJ1-5	many	CASTPRNSNQPQHF	TGTGCCAGCACCCCGAGGAATAGCAATCAGCCCCAGCATTTT
TRBD1	TRBV6-2/TRBV6-3	TRBJ1-5	.	CASAARGLYNQPQHF	TGTGCCAGCGCTGCCAGGGGGCTTTACAATCAGCCCCAGCATTTT
.	TRBV15	TRBJ2-7	few	CATSRGSRGSAEQYF	TGTGCCACCAGCAGAGGAAGCAGGGGAAGTGCCGAGCAGTACTTC